This is a list of T cell receptor beta chains from one sample in a study of CD4 T cells in relation to SARS-CoV-2 and coronaviruses. These TCRs' antigens remain unknown. TCRdb keeps only in-frame clones here, not all; method: immunoSEQ multiplex PCR. This table has just over 25,000 clones, about 77% appearing once. The sequenced sample consisted of CD4+ T cells from PBMCs, cultured in vitro. The receptor source for this set is a human donor in good health. The CDR3 runs from the conserved cysteine through the conserved F or W. D genes are given only for firm matches. Not all rows give a size; the values are once, few, many and, for expanded clones, a class.

>TRBV7-9|TRBJ1-2|-|once
CASSFYSGSPGRGYTF
TGTGCCAGCAGCTTCTACTCCGGGTCCCCCGGAAGAGGCTACACCTTC
>TRBV18|TRBJ2-2|-|-
CASSPWGDRNTGELFF
TGTGCCAGCTCACCATGGGGGGACAGGAACACCGGGGAGCTGTTTTTT
>TRBV3-1/TRBV3-2|TRBJ2-1|-|-
CASSQVTTSSGEQFF
TGTGCCAGCAGCCAAGTTACTACCTCCTCGGGCGAGCAGTTCTTC
>TRBV6-4|TRBJ1-4|-|-
CASTPDRLTEKLFF
TGTGCCAGCACCCCGGACAGACTCACTGAAAAACTGTTTTTT
>TRBV7-2|TRBJ1-2|-|few
CASSLGGYGYTF
TGTGCCAGCAGCTTAGGGGGCTATGGCTACACCTTC
>TRBV6-1|TRBJ1-5|TRBD1|-
CASSDVGTGWDQPQHF
TGTGCCAGCAGTGACGTTGGGACAGGGTGGGATCAGCCCCAGCATTTT
>TRBV6-5|TRBJ1-2|-|-
CASKDGTASNYGYTF
TGTGCCAGCAAGGATGGGACGGCGTCTAACTATGGCTACACCTTC
>TRBV7-9|TRBJ1-2|TRBD1|once
CASSPPGQGGGYTF
TGTGCCAGCAGCCCCCCGGGACAGGGGGGGGGCTACACCTTC
>TRBV5-1|TRBJ1-2|-|-
CASSPEGGSNYGYTF
TGCGCCAGCAGCCCTGAGGGGGGGTCTAACTATGGCTACACCTTC
>TRBV2|TRBJ2-3|-|-
CASRNRVNTDTQYF
TGTGCCAGCAGAAACAGGGTCAACACAGATACGCAGTATTTT
>TRBV2|TRBJ2-7|-|-
CASSRQGMNEQYF
TGTGCCAGCAGTCGGCAGGGGATGAACGAGCAGTACTTC
>TRBV18|TRBJ2-5|-|-
CASSLLQETQYF
TGTGCCAGCTCACTCCTACAAGAGACCCAGTACTTC
>TRBV6-1|TRBJ2-1|TRBD2|-
CASSELAGVNNEQFF
TGTGCCAGCAGTGAACTAGCGGGAGTCAACAATGAGCAGTTCTTC
>TRBV7-2|TRBJ1-5|TRBD1|-
CASSFGTGFRNQPQHF
TGTGCCAGCAGCTTCGGGACAGGGTTTCGCAATCAGCCCCAGCATTTT
>TRBV7-2|TRBJ2-5|-|-
CASSPRGARETQYF
TGTGCCAGCAGCCCCAGGGGAGCTCGGGAGACCCAGTACTTC
>TRBV7-2|TRBJ2-1|-|-
CASSLAGGRNEQFF
TGTGCCAGCAGCTTAGCGGGGGGGCGGAATGAGCAGTTCTTC
>TRBV30|TRBJ2-7|TRBD2|-
CAWSRQLAGGRTPYEQYF
TGTGCCTGGAGTAGGCAACTGGCGGGAGGGCGAACACCCTACGAGCAGTACTTC
>TRBV7-8|TRBJ1-4|-|once
CASIPSRGGRREKLFF
TGTGCCAGCATCCCTTCCCGGGGGGGTCGGCGAGAAAAACTGTTTTTT
>TRBV4-3|TRBJ2-3|TRBD1|-
CASSRQTGSGSTDTQYF
TGCGCCAGCAGCCGCCAGACAGGGAGTGGAAGCACAGATACGCAGTATTTT
>TRBV5-1|TRBJ2-1|TRBD2|-
CASSFTSGRLTYNEQFF
TGCGCCAGCAGCTTCACTAGCGGGAGATTGACCTACAATGAGCAGTTCTTC
>TRBV19|TRBJ2-1|TRBD2|-
CATKSGRGYNEQFF
TGTGCCACCAAATCAGGGCGGGGGTACAATGAGCAGTTCTTC
>TRBV5-1|TRBJ1-3|-|-
CASSLGQRNSGNTIYF
TGCGCCAGCAGCTTGGGACAGCGTAACTCTGGAAACACCATATATTTT
>TRBV30|TRBJ1-6|-|-
CAWSGVTLHF
TGTGCCTGGAGTGGGGTCACCCTCCACTTT
>TRBV7-9|TRBJ1-2|TRBD1|-
CASSLGVGQGIYGYTF
TGTGCCAGCAGCTTAGGAGTAGGACAGGGTATCTATGGCTACACCTTC
>TRBV7-2|TRBJ2-5|-|-
CASSFGVQETQYF
TGTGCCAGCAGCTTCGGGGTCCAAGAGACCCAGTACTTC
>TRBV5-1|TRBJ2-1|TRBD1|-
CASSLASRGRLNEQFF
TGCGCCAGCAGCTTGGCTTCCAGGGGGCGCTTAAATGAGCAGTTCTTC
>TRBV25-1|TRBJ1-2|-|-
CASSEQLGDYGYTF
TGTGCCAGCAGTGAACAGCTGGGGGACTATGGCTACACCTTC
>TRBV4-3|TRBJ1-6|-|-
CASSQTTRTGNSPLHF
TGCGCCAGCAGCCAAACCACGAGGACGGGCAATTCACCCCTCCACTTT
>TRBV6-5|TRBJ2-7|-|few
CASSPPEGLRQYF
TGTGCCAGCAGCCCCCCCGAGGGACTTAGGCAGTACTTC
>TRBV6-5|TRBJ2-1|-|-
CASSYSDRRGDEQFF
TGTGCCAGCAGTTACTCCGACAGGCGCGGGGATGAGCAGTTCTTC
>TRBV19|TRBJ2-1|-|-
CASSIVFAGYNEQFF
TGTGCCAGTAGTATAGTTTTCGCGGGATACAATGAGCAGTTCTTC
>TRBV27|TRBJ2-1|TRBD2|-
CASSFTSGGAYNEQFF
TGTGCCAGCAGTTTCACTAGCGGGGGGGCCTACAATGAGCAGTTCTTC